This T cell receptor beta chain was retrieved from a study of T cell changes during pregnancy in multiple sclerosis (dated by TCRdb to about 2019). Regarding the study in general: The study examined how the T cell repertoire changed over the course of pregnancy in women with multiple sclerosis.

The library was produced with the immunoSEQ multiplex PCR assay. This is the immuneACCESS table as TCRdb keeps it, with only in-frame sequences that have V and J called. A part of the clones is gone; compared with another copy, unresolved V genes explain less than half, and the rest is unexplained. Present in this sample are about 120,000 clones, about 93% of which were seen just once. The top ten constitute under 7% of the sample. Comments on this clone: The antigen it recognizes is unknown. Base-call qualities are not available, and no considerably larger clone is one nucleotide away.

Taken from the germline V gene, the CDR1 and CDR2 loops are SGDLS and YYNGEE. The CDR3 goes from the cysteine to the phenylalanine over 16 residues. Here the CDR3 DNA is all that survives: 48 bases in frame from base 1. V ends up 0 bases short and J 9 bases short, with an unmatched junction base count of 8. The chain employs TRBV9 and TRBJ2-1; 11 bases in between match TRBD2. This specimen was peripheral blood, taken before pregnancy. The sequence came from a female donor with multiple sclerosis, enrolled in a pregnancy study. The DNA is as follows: TGTGCCAGCAGCGTAGCCGACACGGGACTAGCGGTTGAGCAGTTCTTC. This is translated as CASSVADTGLAVEQFF.